The present entry profiles one TCR beta chain with its context. This record comes from a study of blood T cell repertoires in COVID-19. Data came from immunoSEQ multiplex PCR; TCRdb stores just in-frame clones and leaves some out. The sample has a few hundred thousand clones; around nine tenths are singletons. Per the germline V gene, CDR1 is KGHDR and CDR2 is SFDVKD. After removal of 3 bases from V and 6 bases from J, the junction contained 4 bases not matched to a gene. The CDR3 has 14 amino acids. This clonotype was sampled from a woman aged 55-70 years with acute or convalescent COVID-19. The J gene is TRBJ2-3, the V gene TRBV24-1, with 8 bases fitting TRBD2. Sample: peripheral blood. CDR3 protein: CATSDRTSSDTQYF. CDR3 sequence (DNA): TGTGCCACCAGTGATCGGACTAGCAGTGATACGCAGTATTTT.